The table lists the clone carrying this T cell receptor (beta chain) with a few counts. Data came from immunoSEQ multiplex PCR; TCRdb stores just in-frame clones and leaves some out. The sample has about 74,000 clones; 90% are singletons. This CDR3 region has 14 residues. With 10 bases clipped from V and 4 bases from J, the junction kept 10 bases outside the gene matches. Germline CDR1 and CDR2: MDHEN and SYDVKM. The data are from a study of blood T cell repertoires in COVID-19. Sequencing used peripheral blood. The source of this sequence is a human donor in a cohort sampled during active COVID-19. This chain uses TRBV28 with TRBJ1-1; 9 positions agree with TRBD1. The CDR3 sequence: CATFRQGGGTEAFF. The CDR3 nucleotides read TGTGCCACCTTCCGACAGGGGGGCGGCACTGAAGCTTTCTTT.